A single sample is the source of the 15 T cell receptor beta chains below, sequenced in a study of blood T cell repertoires in COVID-19. Measured with immunoSEQ multiplex PCR; TCRdb has only the in-frame clones, and not every one. The sample contains some 120,000 clones, 87% of which appear only once. The sequenced material came from peripheral blood. These receptors all stem from a woman aged 45-59 years with acute or convalescent COVID-19.

This clone was seen just once. The gene calls are TRBV19 and TRBJ2-5, with D uncertain. CDR1 LNHDA and CDR2 SQIVND come from the germline V gene (reference sequence). Trimming pared 3 bases from V and 1 base from J, leaving 9 bases between. The CDR3 contains 14 residues. CDR3 bases: TGTGCCAGTAGTATGTCGTGGAGCCAAGAGACCCAGTACTTC. The encoded protein is CASSMSWSQETQYF.

The V gene is TRBV3-1 (or the pseudogene TRBV3-2), the J gene TRBJ1-6, with D possibly matching TRBD1 (6 bases). V lost 4 bases, J lost 3 bases, and 16 bases lay in between. This CDR3 region has 17 residues. Looked up from germline, CDR1 is LGHDT and CDR2 is YNNKEL (reference sequence). CDR3 DNA sequence: TGTGCCAGCAGCCTCGCTCAAGGACAGAACTATAATTCACCCCTCCACTTT. As protein: CASSLAQGQNYNSPLHF.

This clone turned up a few times. This sequence joins TRBV5-1 and TRBJ1-2; D is uncertain. V lost 0 bases and J lost 4, with 4 bases in between. Germline values: CDR1 SGHRS, CDR2 YFSETQ. The CDR3 runs 12 residues. CDR3 sequence reads: CASSLDGYGYTF. Written as DNA, the CDR3 is TGCGCCAGCAGCTTGGACGGCTATGGCTACACCTTC. Drawing the rest from reference TRBV5-1 and TRBJ1-2, the complete variable domain is KAGVTQTPRYLIKTRGQQVTLSCSPISGHRSVSWYQQTPGQGLQFLFEYFSETQRNKGNFPGRFSGRQFSNSRSEMNVSTLELGDSALYLCASSLDGYGYTFGSGTRLTVV.

This clone was observed at least ten times. This rearrangement joins TRBV9 to TRBJ2-7; 11 bases are shared with TRBD2. The J segment lost 0 bases and the V segment lost 0 bases, leaving 2 bases of the junction unmatched. CDR1 is SGDLS and CDR2 is YYNGEE in the germline V gene. The CDR3 covers 16 residues. The CDR3, as DNA: TGTGCCAGCAGCGTAGGACTAGCGGGGAGCTCCTACGAGCAGTACTTC. Protein sequence: CASSVGLAGSSYEQYF.

The V call is TRBV10-3, the J call TRBJ2-5, with a weak D call TRBD1 (5 bases). The CDR3 runs to 17 residues. Trimming cost V 4 bases and J 2 bases, with 20 bases left between them. Germline V gives CDR1 ENHRY, CDR2 SYGVKD. The CDR3 bases are TGTGCCATCAGTGTCCCCTCTTTGAGACAGTTTCAAGAGACCCAGTACTTC. It yields the protein CAISVPSLRQFQETQYF.

This chain uses TRBV21-1 with TRBJ2-1; the table's D call of TRBD2 was not tested on the DNA. TRBV21-1 corresponds to a pseudogene. CDR3 size: 17 residues. The CDR3: CASSSGGGLAGVNEQFF. The CDR3 DNA follows: TGTGCCAGCAGCAGTGGGGGGGGCCTAGCGGGAGTAAATGAGCAGTTCTTC.

For the CDR3, the DNA is TGTGCCAGCAGCGCCCAGCCCGGGTTTGCCTATGGCTACACCTTC. Its protein product is CASSAQPGFAYGYTF. The chain combines TRBV9 with TRBJ1-2; D is uncertain. This CDR3 region has 15 residues. The V end lost 3 bases, the J end lost 4 bases, and 16 bases lay between the germline ends. The germline V gene encodes CDR1 SGDLS and CDR2 YYNGEE. The variable domain in full, with the rest retrieved from reference TRBV9 and TRBJ1-2, is DSGVTQTPKHLITATGQRVTLRCSPRSGDLSVYWYQQSLDQGLQFLIQYYNGEERAKGNILERFSAQQFPDLHSELNLSSLELGDSALYFCASSAQPGFAYGYTFGSGTRLTVV.

This chain links TRBV2 with TRBJ2-3; maybe TRBD2 (5 bases). The V end lost 6 bases, the J end lost 0 bases, and 13 bases lay between the germline ends. The CDR3 has 15 residues. Per the germline V gene, CDR1 is SNHLY and CDR2 is FYNNEI. CDR3 in DNA: TGTGCCAGCAGGAGGGCGGAACATAGCACAGATACGCAGTATTTT. It specifies CASRRAEHSTDTQYF.

The chain has TRBV9 and TRBJ2-7; D is perhaps TRBD1 (6 bases). V shed 2 bases and J shed 5 bases, with 11 bases lying between them. The germline V gene encodes CDR1 SGDLS and CDR2 YYNGEE. This CDR3 is built from 13 residues. Written as DNA, the CDR3 is TGTGCCAGCAGCGTCTACAGGGACCACGAGCAGTACTTC. This translates into CASSVYRDHEQYF.

The rearrangement uses TRBV3-1 (or the pseudogene TRBV3-2) and TRBJ2-5; 12 nucleotides line up with TRBD2. Germline CDR1 reads LGHDT; CDR2 reads YNNKEL (reference sequence). The CDR3 has 15 amino acids. The trim removed 8 bases at V and 6 bases at J, leaving 10 bases unmatched. The CDR3 nucleotides are TGTGCCAGCGGGGCTAGCGGGAGGGTCAGAAAGACCCAGTACTTC. Its protein is CASGASGRVRKTQYF.

The chain joins TRBV19 to TRBJ1-2; 8 bases agree with TRBD1. J lost 6 bases, V lost 4 bases, and 7 bases had no gene match. This CDR3 is built from 14 residues. Germline values: CDR1 LNHDA, CDR2 SQIVND (reference sequence). The CDR3 loop is CASSTPGGEDGYTF. Written as DNA, the CDR3 is TGTGCCAGTAGTACACCAGGGGGCGAGGATGGCTACACCTTC.

This rearrangement joins TRBV7-2 to TRBJ2-1; the match to TRBD2 covers 10 bases. J gave up 2 bases and V 5 bases, and 6 bases lay outside the gene matches. The CDR3 sequence is 16 residues long. Germline V gene data show CDR1 as SGHTA and CDR2 as FQGNSA. CDR3 in amino acids: CASSTASGSAYNEQFF. DNA for the CDR3: TGTGCCAGCAGCACTGCTAGCGGGAGCGCCTACAATGAGCAGTTCTTC.

The gene calls are TRBV3-1 (or the pseudogene TRBV3-2) and TRBJ1-2; 8 bases map to TRBD1. The CDR3 length is 13 residues. Trimming cost V 6 bases and J 4 bases; bases outside gene matches: 4. CDR1 is LGHDT, CDR2 YNNKEL, per germline (reference sequence). CDR3 amino acids: CASSHDRGYGYTF. The CDR3 bases are TGTGCCAGCAGTCACGACAGGGGCTATGGCTACACCTTC.

The rearrangement joins TRBV4-1 to TRBJ2-1, with unresolved D. The CDR3 covers 17 residues. Trimming pared 3 bases from V and 2 bases from J, leaving 17 bases between. Germline CDR1 MGHRA, CDR2 YSYEKL. The CDR3 here is CASSHVLRILTYNEQFF. CDR3 nucleotide sequence: TGCGCCAGCAGCCACGTTTTGAGGATTCTTACCTACAATGAGCAGTTCTTC.

The rearrangement uses TRBV11-3 and TRBJ2-3, with D tentatively TRBD2 (5 bases). The CDR3 sequence is 13 residues long. Trimming took off 5 bases at V and 2 bases at J, with 8 bases between the two ends. The V gene's germline CDR1 is SGHNT and CDR2 YENEEA. The CDR3 protein is CASSPGFTDTQYF. CDR3 in DNA: TGTGCCAGCAGCCCGGGGTTCACAGATACGCAGTATTTT.